This T cell receptor (beta chain) was obtained from a study of blood T cell repertoires in COVID-19. The overall study: From T cells, B-cell-depleted T cells, or PBMCs came the material, which was cDNA or gDNA.

Source study methods: Estimation of nucleated cell counts relied on the amplification of reference gene primers. The assay was immunoSEQ multiplex PCR, and TCRdb's table has in-frame clones only and misses some. That table supplies the V and J calls and clone size; D and trimming were determined from the DNA. The sample carries some 150,000 clones, more than 65% recorded once. The CDR3 runs to 14 residues. CDR1 and CDR2 (germline): SGHRS, YFSETQ. Germline trimming cut 0 bases from V and 8 bases from J; bases unmatched to any gene: 4. The TCR was taken from a woman aged 80 or over with acute or convalescent COVID-19. The chain links TRBV5-1 to TRBJ2-1, with 8 bases that match TRBD1. What was sequenced was peripheral blood. The CDR3 bases are TGCGCCAGCAGCTTGGTGCAGGGGGCTTATGAGCAGTTCTTC. Residues: CASSLVQGAYEQFF.